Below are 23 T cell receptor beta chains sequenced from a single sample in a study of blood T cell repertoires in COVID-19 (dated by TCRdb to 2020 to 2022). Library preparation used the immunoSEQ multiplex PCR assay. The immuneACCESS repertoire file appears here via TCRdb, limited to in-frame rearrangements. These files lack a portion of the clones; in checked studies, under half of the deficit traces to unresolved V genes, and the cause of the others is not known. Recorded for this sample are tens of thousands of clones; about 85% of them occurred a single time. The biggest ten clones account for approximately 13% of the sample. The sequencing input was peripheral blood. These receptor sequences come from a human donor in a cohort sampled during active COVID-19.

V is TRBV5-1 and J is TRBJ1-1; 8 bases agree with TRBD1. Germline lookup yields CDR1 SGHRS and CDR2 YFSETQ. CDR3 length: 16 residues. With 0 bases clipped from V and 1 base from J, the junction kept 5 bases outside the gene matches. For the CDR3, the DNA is TGCGCCAGCAGCTTGGCCTCAGGGGGCCCGAACACTGAAGCTTTCTTT. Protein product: CASSLASGGPNTEAFF. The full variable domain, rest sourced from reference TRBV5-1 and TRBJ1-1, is KAGVTQTPRYLIKTRGQQVTLSCSPISGHRSVSWYQQTPGQGLQFLFEYFSETQRNKGNFPGRFSGRQFSNSRSEMNVSTLELGDSALYLCASSLASGGPNTEAFFGQGTRLTVV.

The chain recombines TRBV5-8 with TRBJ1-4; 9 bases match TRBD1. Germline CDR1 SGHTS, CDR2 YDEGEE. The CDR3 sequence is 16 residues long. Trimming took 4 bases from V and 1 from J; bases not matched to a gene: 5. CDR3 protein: CASSQDRGGTNEKLFF. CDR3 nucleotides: TGTGCCAGCAGCCAGGACAGGGGTGGAACTAATGAAAAACTGTTTTTT.

The CDR3 DNA reads as TGTGCCAGCAGCTTACGGGGACTAGCCGCCCCCGAGCAGTTCTTC. It is translated as CASSLRGLAAPEQFF. This rearrangement joins TRBV11-2 to TRBJ2-1; TRBD2 matches at 9 bases. The CDR3 has 15 residues. J was trimmed by 10 bases and V by 2 bases; bases with no gene match: 9. Germline V gene data show CDR1 as SGHAT and CDR2 as FQNNGV. Supplemented by reference TRBV11-2 and TRBJ2-1, the full variable domain reads EAGVAQSPRYKIIEKRQSVAFWCNPISGHATLYWYQQILGQGPKLLIQFQNNGVVDDSQLPKDRFSAERLKGVDSTLKIQPAKLEDSAVYLCASSLRGLAAPEQFFGPGTRLTVL.

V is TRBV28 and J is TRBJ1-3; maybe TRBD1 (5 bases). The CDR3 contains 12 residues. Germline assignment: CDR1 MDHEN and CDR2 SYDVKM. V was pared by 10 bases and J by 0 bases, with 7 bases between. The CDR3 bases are TGTGCCACCGGGGGCTCTGGAAACACCATATATTTT. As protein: CATGGSGNTIYF.

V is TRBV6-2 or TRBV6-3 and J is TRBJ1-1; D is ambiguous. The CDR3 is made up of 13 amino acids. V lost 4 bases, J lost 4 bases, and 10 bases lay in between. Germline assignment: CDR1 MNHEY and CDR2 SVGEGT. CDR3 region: CASSWSPVTEAFF. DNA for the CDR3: TGTGCCAGCAGTTGGTCTCCGGTCACTGAAGCTTTCTTT.

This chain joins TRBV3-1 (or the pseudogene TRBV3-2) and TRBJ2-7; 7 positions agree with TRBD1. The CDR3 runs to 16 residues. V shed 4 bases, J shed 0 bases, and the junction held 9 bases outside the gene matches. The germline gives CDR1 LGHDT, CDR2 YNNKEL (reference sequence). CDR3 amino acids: CASSRPRRQGSYEQYF. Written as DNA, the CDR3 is TGTGCCAGCAGCCGGCCAAGAAGACAGGGCTCCTACGAGCAGTACTTC.

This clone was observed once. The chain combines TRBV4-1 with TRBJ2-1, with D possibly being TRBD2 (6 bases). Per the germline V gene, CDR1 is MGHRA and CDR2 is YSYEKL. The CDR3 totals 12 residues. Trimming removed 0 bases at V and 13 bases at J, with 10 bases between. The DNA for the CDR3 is TGCGCCAGCAGCCAAGATAGGACTATCCAGTTCTTC. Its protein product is CASSQDRTIQFF.

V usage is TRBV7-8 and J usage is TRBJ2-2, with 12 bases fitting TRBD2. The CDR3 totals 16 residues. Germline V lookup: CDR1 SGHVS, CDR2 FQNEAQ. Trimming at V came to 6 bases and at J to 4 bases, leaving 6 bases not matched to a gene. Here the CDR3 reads CASSKLAGGPTGELFF. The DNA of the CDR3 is TGTGCCAGCAGTAAACTAGCGGGGGGTCCCACCGGGGAGCTGTTTTTT.

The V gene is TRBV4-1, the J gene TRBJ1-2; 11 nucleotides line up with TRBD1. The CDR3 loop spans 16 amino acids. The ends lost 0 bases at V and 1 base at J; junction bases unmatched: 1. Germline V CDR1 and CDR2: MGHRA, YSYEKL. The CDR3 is CASSQEDRGRNYGYTF. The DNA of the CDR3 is TGCGCCAGCAGCCAAGAGGACAGGGGGCGTAACTATGGCTACACCTTC.

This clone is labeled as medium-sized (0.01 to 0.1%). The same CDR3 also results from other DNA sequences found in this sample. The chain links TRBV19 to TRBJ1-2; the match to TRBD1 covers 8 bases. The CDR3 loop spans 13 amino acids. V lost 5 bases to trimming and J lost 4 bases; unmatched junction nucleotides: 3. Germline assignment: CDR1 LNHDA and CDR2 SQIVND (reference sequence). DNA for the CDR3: TGTGCCAGTAGTCCGCAGGGGGCCTATGGCTACACCTTC. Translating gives CASSPQGAYGYTF.

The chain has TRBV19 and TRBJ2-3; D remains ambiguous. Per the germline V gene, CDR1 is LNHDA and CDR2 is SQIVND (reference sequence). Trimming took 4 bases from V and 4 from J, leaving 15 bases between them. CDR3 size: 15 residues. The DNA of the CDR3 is TGTGCCAGTAGTACCGGTAGGAAGAGCGCAGATACGCAGTATTTT. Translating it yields CASSTGRKSADTQYF.

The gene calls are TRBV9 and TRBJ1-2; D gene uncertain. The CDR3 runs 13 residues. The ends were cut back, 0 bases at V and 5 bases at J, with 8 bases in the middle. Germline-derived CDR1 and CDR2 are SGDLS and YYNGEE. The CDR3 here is CASSVAYGYGYTF. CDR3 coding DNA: TGTGCCAGCAGCGTAGCGTACGGTTATGGCTACACCTTC.

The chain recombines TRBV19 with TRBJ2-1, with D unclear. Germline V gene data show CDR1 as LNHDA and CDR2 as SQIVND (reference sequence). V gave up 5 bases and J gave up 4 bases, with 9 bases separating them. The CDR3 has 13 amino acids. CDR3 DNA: TGTGCCAGTAGTTCGACAACTTACAATGAGCAGTTCTTC. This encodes CASSSTTYNEQFF.

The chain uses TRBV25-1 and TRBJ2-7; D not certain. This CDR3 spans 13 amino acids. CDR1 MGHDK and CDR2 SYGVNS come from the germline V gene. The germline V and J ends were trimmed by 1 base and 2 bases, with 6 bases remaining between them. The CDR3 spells CASSESIAYEQYF. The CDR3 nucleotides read TGTGCCAGCAGTGAATCCATAGCCTACGAGCAGTACTTC.

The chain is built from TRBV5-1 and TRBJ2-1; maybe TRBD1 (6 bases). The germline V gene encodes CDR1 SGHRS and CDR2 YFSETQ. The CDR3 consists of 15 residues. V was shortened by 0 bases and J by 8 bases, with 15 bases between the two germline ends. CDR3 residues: CASSLGQGSKDEQFF. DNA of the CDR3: TGCGCCAGCAGCTTGGGTCAGGGGAGTAAGGATGAGCAGTTCTTC. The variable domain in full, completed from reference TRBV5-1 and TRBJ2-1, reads KAGVTQTPRYLIKTRGQQVTLSCSPISGHRSVSWYQQTPGQGLQFLFEYFSETQRNKGNFPGRFSGRQFSNSRSEMNVSTLELGDSALYLCASSLGQGSKDEQFFGPGTRLTVL.

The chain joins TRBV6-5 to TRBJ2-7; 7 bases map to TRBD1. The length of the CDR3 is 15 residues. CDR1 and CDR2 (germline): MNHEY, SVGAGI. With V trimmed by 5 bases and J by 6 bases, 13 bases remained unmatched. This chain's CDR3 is CASSRSVQGSFEQYF. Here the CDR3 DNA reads TGTGCCAGCAGTCGGAGCGTACAGGGGTCGTTCGAGCAGTACTTC.

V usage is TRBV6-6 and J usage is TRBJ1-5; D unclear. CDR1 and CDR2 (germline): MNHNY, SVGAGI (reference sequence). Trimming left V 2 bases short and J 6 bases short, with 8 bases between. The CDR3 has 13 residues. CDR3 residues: CASSYIGSQPQHF. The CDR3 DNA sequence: TGTGCCAGCAGTTACATCGGGAGTCAGCCCCAGCATTTT.

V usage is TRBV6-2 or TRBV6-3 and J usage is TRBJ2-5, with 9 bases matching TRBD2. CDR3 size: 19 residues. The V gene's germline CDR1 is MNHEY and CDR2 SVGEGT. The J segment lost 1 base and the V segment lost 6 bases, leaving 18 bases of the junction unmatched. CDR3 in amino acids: CASSPRAILAGAFQETQYF. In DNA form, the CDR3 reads TGTGCCAGCAGCCCCCGGGCGATTTTAGCGGGGGCCTTCCAAGAGACCCAGTACTTC.

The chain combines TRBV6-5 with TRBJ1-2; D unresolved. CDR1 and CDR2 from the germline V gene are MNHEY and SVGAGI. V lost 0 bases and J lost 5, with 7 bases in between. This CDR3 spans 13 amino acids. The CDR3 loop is CASSYSRGYGYTF. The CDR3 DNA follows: TGTGCCAGCAGTTACTCCAGAGGGTATGGCTACACCTTC.

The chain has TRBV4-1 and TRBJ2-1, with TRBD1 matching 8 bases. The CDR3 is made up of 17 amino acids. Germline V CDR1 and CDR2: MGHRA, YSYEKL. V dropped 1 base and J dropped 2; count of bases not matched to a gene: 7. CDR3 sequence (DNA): TGCGCCAGCAGCCAAGGCCTGAGACAGGGGACCTACAATGAGCAGTTCTTC. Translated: CASSQGLRQGTYNEQFF.

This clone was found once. The CDR3 nucleotides are TGTGCCAGCAGCTGGGTCCTACTAAGCACAGATACGCAGTATTTT. Amino acid sequence: CASSWVLLSTDTQYF. V usage is TRBV5-8 and J usage is TRBJ2-3; D not resolved. Germline V lookup: CDR1 SGHTS, CDR2 YDEGEE. Trimming took 3 bases from V and 0 from J, leaving 11 bases between them. CDR3 length equals 15 residues. The variable domain in full, with the rest retrieved from reference TRBV5-8 and TRBJ2-3, is EAGVTQSPTHLIKTRGQQATLRCSPISGHTSVYWYQQALGLGLQFLLWYDEGEERNRGNFPPRFSGRQFPNYSSELNVNALELEDSALYLCASSWVLLSTDTQYFGPGTRLTVL.

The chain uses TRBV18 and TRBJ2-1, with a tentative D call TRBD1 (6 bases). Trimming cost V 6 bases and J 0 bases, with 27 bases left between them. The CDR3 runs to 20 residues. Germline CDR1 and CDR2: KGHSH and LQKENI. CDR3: CASSLRGGITLRRSYNEQFF. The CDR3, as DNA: TGTGCCAGCTCTCTCAGGGGTGGTATAACCCTTAGACGCTCCTACAATGAGCAGTTCTTC. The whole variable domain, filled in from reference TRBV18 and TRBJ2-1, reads NAGVMQNPRHLVRRRGQEARLRCSPMKGHSHVYWYRQLPEEGLKFMVYLQKENIIDESGMPKERFSAEFPKEGPSILRIQQVVRGDSAAYFCASSLRGGITLRRSYNEQFFGPGTRLTVL.

The CDR3 loop is CASSRGGTAYEQYF. The CDR3 DNA reads TGTGCCAGTAGTAGGGGCGGGACAGCCTACGAGCAGTACTTC. V usage is TRBV19 and J usage is TRBJ2-7; possible D gene TRBD1, 7 bases. Germline lookup yields CDR1 LNHDA and CDR2 SQIVND (reference sequence). V was pared by 4 bases and J by 2 bases, with 12 bases between. The CDR3 consists of 14 residues.